What follows describes a single T cell receptor (beta chain). Its specificity is not known. The data are from a study of somatic mutations in cytotoxic T cells in rheumatoid arthritis. Study-wide context: Patient blood (30 ml EDTA) was collected right after diagnosis, preceding any treatment. Purity of nearly 100% was reached when some V beta antibody-stained T-cell populations were flow-sorted, including V beta1+ cells sequenced for TCRB.

Here immunoSEQ multiplex PCR was the method, and the copy in TCRdb shows in-frame clones only, minus some. The data show more than 7,000 clones, 75% to 80% seen once. Isolation of the CD4+ and CD8+ populations was accomplished via positive magnetic bead selection, with purity assessed by flow cytometry. The study, taken as a whole, reports: Slight TRBV07 underrepresentation in rheumatoid arthritis patients went unadjusted for multiple comparisons.

V lost 0 bases to trimming and J lost 8 bases; unmatched junction nucleotides: 7. Per the germline V gene, CDR1 is SGDLS and CDR2 is YYNGEE. There are 16 residues in the CDR3. This sequence joins TRBV9 and TRBJ2-1; TRBD2 matches at 11 bases. The sample taken for sequencing was CD8+ T cells sorted from blood. This clonotype was obtained from an adult with rheumatoid arthritis. The CDR3 loop reads CASSVDLAGGFDEQFF. The CDR3 DNA reads as TGTGCCAGCAGCGTAGATCTAGCGGGGGGATTTGATGAGCAGTTCTTC. The whole variable domain, filled in from reference TRBV9 and TRBJ2-1, reads DSGVTQTPKHLITATGQRVTLRCSPRSGDLSVYWYQQSLDQGLQFLIQYYNGEERAKGNILERFSAQQFPDLHSELNLSSLELGDSALYFCASSVDLAGGFDEQFFGPGTRLTVL.